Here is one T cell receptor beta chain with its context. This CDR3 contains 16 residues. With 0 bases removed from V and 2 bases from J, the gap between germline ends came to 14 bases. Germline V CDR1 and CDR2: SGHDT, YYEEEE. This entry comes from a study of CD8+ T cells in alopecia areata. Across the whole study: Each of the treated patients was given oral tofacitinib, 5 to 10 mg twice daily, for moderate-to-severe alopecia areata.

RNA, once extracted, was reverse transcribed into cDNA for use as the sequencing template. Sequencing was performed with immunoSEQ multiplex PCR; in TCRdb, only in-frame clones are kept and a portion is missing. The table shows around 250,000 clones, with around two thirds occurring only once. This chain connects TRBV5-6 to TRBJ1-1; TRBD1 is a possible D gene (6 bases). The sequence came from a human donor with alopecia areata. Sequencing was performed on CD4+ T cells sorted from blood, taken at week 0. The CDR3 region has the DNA TGTGCCAGCAGCTTGGCGTCTCTACAGGGAAACACTGAAGCTTTCTTT. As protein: CASSLASLQGNTEAFF.